This T cell receptor (beta chain) was recovered during a study of blood T cell repertoires in COVID-19. As processed by the authors: Amplification with reference gene primers provided the estimates of nucleated cell counts. Sequencing was performed with immunoSEQ multiplex PCR; in TCRdb, only in-frame clones are kept and a portion is missing. Clone size and the V and J calls come from that table; the DNA yielded D and trimming. The data show some 330,000 clones, around 89% seen once. Germline V lookup: CDR1 GTSNPN, CDR2 SVGIG (reference sequence). This CDR3 is built from 15 residues. Losses at the gene ends were 0 bases for V and 8 bases for J; bases not matched to a gene: 8.

Sequencing was performed on peripheral blood. The receptor was isolated from a woman in her forties or fifties with active or convalescent COVID-19. The gene calls are TRBV30 and TRBJ1-4, with 8 bases fitting TRBD1. CDR3 DNA: TGTGCCTGGAGTGTTGGTAGACAGGGGACCGAAAAACTGTTTTTT. Its protein is CAWSVGRQGTEKLFF.